What follows are 27 T cell receptor beta chains derived from one specimen sequenced in a study of memory CD4+ T cells and cytomegalovirus serostatus. Method: immunoSEQ multiplex PCR; TCRdb's copy keeps in-frame clones and lacks some. The sample has about 54,000 clones, 60% to 75% seen once. The sort gate was single viable CD3+CD4+CD8-CD45RO+ cells for memory CD4+ T cells. What was sequenced was memory CD4+ T cells from blood. The receptors originated from an adult in good health and CMV-seropositive.

Comment on this clone: One end of the junction is discordant with germline, which a read error may explain. The CDR3 reads CASSSQGTQYF. The CDR3 DNA is TGTGCCAGCAGCTCCCAAGGGACCCAGTACTTC. The chain carries TRBV7-2 and TRBJ2-5; the D is unclear. The CDR3 extends over 11 amino acids. CDR1 is SGHTA and CDR2 is FQGNSA in the germline V gene.

The DNA for the CDR3 is TGTGCCAGCAGTGAGGGACGGTTGACGCTGAAAGCTTTCTTT. Its protein is CASSEGRLTLKAFF. The chain links TRBV6-1 to TRBJ1-1, with D possibly TRBD1 on 5 matching bases. The CDR3 consists of 14 residues. Trimming removed 3 bases at V and 9 bases at J, with 17 bases between. CDR1 MNHNS and CDR2 SASEGT come from the germline V gene.

The J gene is TRBJ2-3, the V gene TRBV6-1, with 7 bases matching TRBD1. V lost 3 bases and J lost 6; bases outside the gene matches: 9. Germline CDR1 is MNHNS and CDR2 is SASEGT. The CDR3 runs to 15 residues. CDR3 sequence (DNA): TGTGCCAGCAGTGACCAAAAGGGGGCTCGGGATACGCAGTATTTT. Its protein product is CASSDQKGARDTQYF.

The CDR3 spells CASSQDSLSRTSGRTDTQYF. CDR3 coding DNA: TGCGCCAGCAGCCAAGATTCTCTGTCTCGGACTAGCGGTCGCACAGATACGCAGTATTTT. The chain has TRBV4-1 and TRBJ2-3; 10 positions agree with TRBD2. In germline, CDR1 is MGHRA, CDR2 YSYEKL. With 0 bases clipped from V and 1 base from J, the junction kept 13 bases outside the gene matches. The length of the CDR3 is 20 residues.

The chain combines TRBV10-3 with TRBJ1-2, with TRBD1 matching over 9 bases. Germline V gene lookup returns CDR1 ENHRY and CDR2 SYGVKD. Trimming at V came to 0 bases and at J to 8 bases, leaving 4 bases not matched to a gene. CDR3 size: 14 residues. The CDR3 protein is CAISESGQGSGYTF. CDR3 coding DNA: TGTGCCATCAGTGAGTCAGGACAGGGGTCCGGCTACACCTTC.

The V gene is TRBV10-3, the J gene TRBJ1-4, with D unresolved. Trimming pared 0 bases from V and 1 base from J, leaving 3 bases between. The CDR3 is made up of 14 amino acids. Germline V gene data show CDR1 as ENHRY and CDR2 as SYGVKD. CDR3 sequence (DNA): TGTGCCATCAGTGAGTCTGGAACTAATGAAAAACTGTTTTTT. Protein product: CAISESGTNEKLFF.

In its sample, this clone was seen once. The V gene is TRBV7-8, the J gene TRBJ2-5; 7 bases map to TRBD2. J gave up 5 bases and V 1 base, and 10 bases lay outside the gene matches. The CDR3 is made up of 16 amino acids. In germline, CDR1 is SGHVS, CDR2 FQNEAQ. CDR3 DNA sequence: TGTGCCAGCAGCTTAGGTTACGCGGGAGAGGCTGAGACCCAGTACTTC. Encoded protein: CASSLGYAGEAETQYF.

This clone was counted only a few times. The chain carries TRBV28 and TRBJ2-7; tentative D call: TRBD1 (5 bases). The CDR3 length is 13 residues. Trimming took off 9 bases at V and 5 bases at J, with 17 bases between the two ends. The germline CDR1 and CDR2 sequences are MDHEN and SYDVKM. The CDR3 region has the DNA TGTGCCAGACACTTCCCAGGGCCCCACGAGCAGTACTTC. Its translation: CARHFPGPHEQYF.

The chain is built from TRBV4-3 and TRBJ1-2, with TRBD1 as a possible D gene (5 bases). V was trimmed by 4 bases and J by 9 bases, leaving 18 bases between them. The CDR3 has 14 amino acids. Germline CDR1 is LGHNA and CDR2 is YSLEER. For the CDR3, the DNA is TGCGCCAGCAGCCCCGGGGGGGTGGGACGGAGCTACACCTTC. Encoded protein: CASSPGGVGRSYTF.

This chain connects TRBV2 to TRBJ2-3, with 9 positions matching TRBD2. Trimming at V came to 4 bases and at J to 2 bases, leaving 1 base not matched to a gene. The CDR3 sequence is 14 residues long. CDR1 is SNHLY, CDR2 FYNNEI, per germline. CDR3 amino acids: CASSGLAATDTQYF. CDR3 DNA: TGTGCCAGCAGTGGACTAGCGGCCACAGATACGCAGTATTTT. Combining the CDR3 with reference TRBV2 and TRBJ2-3 gives the whole variable domain EPEVTQTPSHQVTQMGQEVILRCVPISNHLYFYWYRQILGQKVEFLVSFYNNEISEKSEIFDDQFSVERPDGSNFTLKIRSTKLEDSAMYFCASSGLAATDTQYFGPGTRLTVL.

The genes are TRBV7-9 and TRBJ2-2; 10 bases agree with TRBD1. There are 15 residues in the CDR3. Germline values: CDR1 SEHNR, CDR2 FQNEAQ (reference sequence). The V gene end was trimmed by 4 bases and the J gene end by 3 bases; junction bases not matched to a gene: 2. The CDR3 DNA sequence: TGTGCCAGCAGCTCTGGACAGGGGGACACCGGGGAGCTGTTTTTT. Its protein product is CASSSGQGDTGELFF.

V is TRBV15 and J is TRBJ2-2; either TRBD1 or TRBD2 may supply D (6 bases each). V dropped 5 bases and J dropped 6 bases, with 25 bases sitting between them. In germline, CDR1 is LNHNV, CDR2 YYDKDF (reference sequence). The CDR3 runs 18 residues. The CDR3 sequence: CATSLRGDLAISPGELFF. Here the CDR3 DNA reads TGTGCCACCAGCCTAAGGGGGGACCTAGCGATCTCCCCCGGGGAGCTGTTTTTT.

This chain joins TRBV11-2 and TRBJ1-2; no definite D call. The CDR3 is 12 residues long. CDR1 and CDR2 from the germline V gene are SGHAT and FQNNGV. The V end lost 3 bases, the J end lost 2 bases, and 4 bases lay between the germline ends. The CDR3 bases are TGTGCCAGCAGCTTGGGCAACTATGGCTACACCTTC. It codes for CASSLGNYGYTF. Variable domain in full (rest from reference TRBV11-2 and TRBJ1-2): EAGVAQSPRYKIIEKRQSVAFWCNPISGHATLYWYQQILGQGPKLLIQFQNNGVVDDSQLPKDRFSAERLKGVDSTLKIQPAKLEDSAVYLCASSLGNYGYTFGSGTRLTVV.

This clone rates as medium-sized (0.01 to 0.1%). This chain connects TRBV7-2 to TRBJ2-2; unclear D gene. Germline assignment: CDR1 SGHTA and CDR2 FQGNSA. The V end was cut by 1 base, the J end by 5 bases, with 8 bases between. The CDR3 covers 14 residues. For the CDR3, the DNA is TGTGCCAGCAGCTTAGTAGGGCTAACCGGGGAGCTGTTTTTT. This translates into CASSLVGLTGELFF.

V gene TRBV7-2 combines with J gene TRBJ2-2, with D perhaps matching TRBD1 (5 bases). This CDR3 is built from 15 residues. Trimming pared 6 bases from V and 0 bases from J, leaving 11 bases between. CDR1 is SGHTA and CDR2 is FQGNSA in the germline V gene. In DNA form, the CDR3 reads TGTGCCAGCAGGTTGGGGCAGCCGAACACCGGGGAGCTGTTTTTT. Encoded protein: CASRLGQPNTGELFF.

CDR3 sequence reads: CASRRWNEQYF. The CDR3, as DNA: TGTGCCAGCAGGAGGTGGAACGAGCAGTACTTC. The V gene is TRBV6-1, the J gene TRBJ2-7; D gene ambiguous. V gave up 6 bases and J gave up 5 bases, with 8 bases separating them. Looked up from germline, CDR1 is MNHNS and CDR2 is SASEGT. The CDR3 covers 11 residues.

This clone has just a few counts. V gene TRBV28 combines with J gene TRBJ1-1; tentatively, D is TRBD1 (5 bases). The CDR3 has 12 residues. V was cut by 4 bases and J by 4 bases, with 7 bases left in between. The germline gives CDR1 MDHEN, CDR2 SYDVKM. The CDR3 is CASSSGGTEAFF. Written as DNA, the CDR3 is TGTGCCAGCAGTTCTGGGGGCACTGAAGCTTTCTTT.

The sample holds a few counts of this clone. The chain has TRBV4-3 and TRBJ2-2, with 12 bases aligning to TRBD2. CDR1 and CDR2 (germline): LGHNA, YSLEER. V was clipped by 2 bases and J by 6 bases; unmatched bases: 1. The CDR3 has 15 amino acids. In nucleotides, the CDR3 is TGCGCCAGCAGCCAACTAGCGGGAGGGGCCGGGGAGCTGTTTTTT. This encodes CASSQLAGGAGELFF.

The chain links TRBV10-3 to TRBJ2-3; D not certain. V lost 6 bases and J lost 4, with 14 bases in between. Germline loops: CDR1 ENHRY, CDR2 SYGVKD. The CDR3 sequence is 14 residues long. Here the CDR3 reads CAIRRTSEADTQYF. The CDR3 DNA reads as TGTGCCATCAGGCGGACCTCTGAGGCAGATACGCAGTATTTT.

A few counts support this clone. The CDR3 spells CASSGYRTGGANVLTF. CDR3 in DNA: TGTGCCAGCAGCGGATATCGGACCGGCGGGGCCAACGTCCTGACTTTC. The V and J genes are TRBV5-4 and TRBJ2-6; D is ambiguous. Germline V lookup: CDR1 SGHNT, CDR2 YYREEE (reference sequence). The CDR3 covers 16 residues. The germline V and J ends were trimmed by 4 bases and 4 bases, with 15 bases remaining between them.

The V gene is TRBV7-6, the J gene TRBJ2-1; D not resolved. From germline, CDR1 is SGHVS and CDR2 FNYEAQ. The CDR3 covers 16 residues. V gave up 5 bases and J gave up 5 bases, with 19 bases separating them. The CDR3 sequence is CASSPRTGMGNNEQFF. The CDR3 DNA sequence: TGTGCCAGCAGCCCTCGAACCGGAATGGGTAACAATGAGCAGTTCTTC.

This clone was recorded only once. The chain joins TRBV9 to TRBJ2-7, with no clear D. CDR3 size: 14 residues. Germline V gene lookup returns CDR1 SGDLS and CDR2 YYNGEE. V was trimmed by 0 bases and J by 0 bases, leaving 7 bases between them. The CDR3 spells CASSVGFSSYEQYF. The CDR3 nucleotides are TGTGCCAGCAGCGTAGGGTTCAGCTCCTACGAGCAGTACTTC.

The rearrangement links TRBV7-6 to TRBJ2-2; D is undetermined. V lost 5 bases and J lost 6, with 7 bases in between. Germline CDR1 and CDR2: SGHVS and FNYEAQ. The CDR3 covers 12 residues. This CDR3 is CASSSRPGELFF. The CDR3 DNA is TGTGCCAGCAGCAGCCGGCCCGGGGAGCTGTTTTTT.

The genes are TRBV4-2 and TRBJ2-1; 10 nucleotides match TRBD2. Germline V CDR1 and CDR2: LGHNA, YNFKEQ. CDR3 length: 15 amino acids. Losses at the gene ends were 4 bases for V and 8 bases for J; bases not matched to a gene: 8. The CDR3 DNA follows: TGTGCCAGCAGCCCCCCCAGCGGGAGGGGACATGAGCAGTTCTTC. Translating it yields CASSPPSGRGHEQFF.

This chain uses TRBV27 with TRBJ2-4; 8 bases fit TRBD2. This CDR3 contains 14 residues. V shed 4 bases, J shed 7 bases, and the junction held 6 bases outside the gene matches. The germline V gene encodes CDR1 MNHEY and CDR2 SMNVEV (reference sequence). CDR3 amino acids: CASSSGLVGNIQYF. As DNA, the CDR3 is TGTGCCAGCAGTTCGGGACTAGTTGGGAACATTCAGTACTTC.

This clone has a handful of counts. The gene calls are TRBV28 and TRBJ2-1, with 10 positions matching TRBD2. This CDR3 has 16 residues. V trimming: 4 bases; J trimming: 0 bases; junction bases outside the gene matches: 3. The V gene's germline CDR1 is MDHEN and CDR2 SYDVKM. This chain's CDR3 is CASSSASGSSYNEQFF. The CDR3 DNA is TGTGCCAGCAGTTCAGCTAGCGGGAGCTCCTACAATGAGCAGTTCTTC.

The V and J genes are TRBV7-2 and TRBJ2-2, with TRBD2 as a possible D gene (5 bases). CDR1 and CDR2 (germline): SGHTA, FQGNSA. Trimming took 5 bases from V and 5 from J, leaving 12 bases between them. This CDR3 has 14 residues. CDR3 region: CASSRGRPTGELFF. The CDR3 DNA reads TGTGCCAGCAGCCGCGGGCGTCCAACCGGGGAGCTGTTTTTT.